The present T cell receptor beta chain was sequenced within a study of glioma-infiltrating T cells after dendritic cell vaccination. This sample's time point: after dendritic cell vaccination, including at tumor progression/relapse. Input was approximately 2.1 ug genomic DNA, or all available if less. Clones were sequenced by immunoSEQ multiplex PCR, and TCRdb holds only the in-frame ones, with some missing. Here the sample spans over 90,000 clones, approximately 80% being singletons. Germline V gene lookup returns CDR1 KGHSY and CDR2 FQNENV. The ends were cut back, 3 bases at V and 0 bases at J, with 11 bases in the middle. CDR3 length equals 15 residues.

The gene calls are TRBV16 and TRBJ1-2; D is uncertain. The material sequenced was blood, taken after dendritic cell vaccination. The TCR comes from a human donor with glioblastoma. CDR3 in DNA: TGTGCCAGCAGCCAGGCCGTTACAGCTAACTATGGCTACACCTTC. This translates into CASSQAVTANYGYTF.